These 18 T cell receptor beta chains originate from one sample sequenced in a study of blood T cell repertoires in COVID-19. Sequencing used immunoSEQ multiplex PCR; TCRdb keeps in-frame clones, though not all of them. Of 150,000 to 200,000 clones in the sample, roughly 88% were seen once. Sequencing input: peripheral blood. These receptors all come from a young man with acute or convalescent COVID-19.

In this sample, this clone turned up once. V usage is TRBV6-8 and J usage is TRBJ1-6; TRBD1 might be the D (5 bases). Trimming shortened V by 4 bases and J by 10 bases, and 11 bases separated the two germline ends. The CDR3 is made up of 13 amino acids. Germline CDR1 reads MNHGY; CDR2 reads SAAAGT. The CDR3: CASSSSRGSPLHF. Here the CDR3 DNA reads TGTGCCAGCAGTTCATCCCGGGGGTCACCCCTCCACTTT.

The CDR3 coding sequence is TGTGCCAGCAGCCCTACTGGACAGGGAAGGTACCAAGAGACCCAGTACTTC. Protein: CASSPTGQGRYQETQYF. V and J are TRBV7-9 and TRBJ2-5; 8 nucleotides agree with TRBD1. Germline CDR1 is SEHNR and CDR2 is FQNEAQ (reference sequence). This CDR3 is 17 amino acids long. After removal of 5 bases from V and 0 bases from J, the junction contained 11 bases not matched to a gene.

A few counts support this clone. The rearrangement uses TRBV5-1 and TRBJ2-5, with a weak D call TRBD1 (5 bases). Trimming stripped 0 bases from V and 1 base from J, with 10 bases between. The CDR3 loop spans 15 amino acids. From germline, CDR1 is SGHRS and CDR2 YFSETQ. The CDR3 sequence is CASSLGQGFQETQYF. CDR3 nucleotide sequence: TGCGCCAGCAGCTTGGGGCAGGGATTCCAAGAGACCCAGTACTTC.

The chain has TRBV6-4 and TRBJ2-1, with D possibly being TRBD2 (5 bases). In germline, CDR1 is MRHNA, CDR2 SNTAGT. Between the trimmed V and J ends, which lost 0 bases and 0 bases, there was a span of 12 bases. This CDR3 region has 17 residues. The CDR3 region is CASSDSPGLSSYNEQFF. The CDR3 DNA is TGTGCCAGCAGTGACTCCCCGGGGTTGAGCTCCTACAATGAGCAGTTCTTC.

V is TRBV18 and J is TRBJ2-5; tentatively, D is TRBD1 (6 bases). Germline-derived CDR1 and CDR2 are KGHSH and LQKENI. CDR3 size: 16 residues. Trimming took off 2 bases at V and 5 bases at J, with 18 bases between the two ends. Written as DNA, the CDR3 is TGTGCCAGCTCACCAAGAACATCAGGGGCCGGGGAGACCCAGTACTTC. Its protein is CASSPRTSGAGETQYF. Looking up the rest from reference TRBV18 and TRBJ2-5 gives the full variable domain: NAGVMQNPRHLVRRRGQEARLRCSPMKGHSHVYWYRQLPEEGLKFMVYLQKENIIDESGMPKERFSAEFPKEGPSILRIQQVVRGDSAAYFCASSPRTSGAGETQYFGPGTRLLVL.

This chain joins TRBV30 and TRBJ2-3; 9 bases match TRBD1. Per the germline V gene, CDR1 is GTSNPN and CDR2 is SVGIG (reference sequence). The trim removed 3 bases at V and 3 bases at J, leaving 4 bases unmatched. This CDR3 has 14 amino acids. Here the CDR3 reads CAWSGQGWTDTQYF. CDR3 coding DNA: TGTGCCTGGAGCGGACAGGGGTGGACAGATACGCAGTATTTT.

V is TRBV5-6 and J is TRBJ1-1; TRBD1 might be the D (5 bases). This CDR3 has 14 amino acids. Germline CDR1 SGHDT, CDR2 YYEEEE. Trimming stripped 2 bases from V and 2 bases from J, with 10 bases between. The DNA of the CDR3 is TGTGCCAGCAGCTTCAGGGCAGCTAACACTGAAGCTTTCTTT. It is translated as CASSFRAANTEAFF.

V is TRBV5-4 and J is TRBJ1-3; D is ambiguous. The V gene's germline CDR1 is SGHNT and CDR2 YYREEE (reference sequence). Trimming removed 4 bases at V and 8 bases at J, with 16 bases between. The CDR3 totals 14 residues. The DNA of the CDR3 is TGTGCCAGCAGCCCGGGAGCCCGTGACGACACCATATATTTT. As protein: CASSPGARDDTIYF.

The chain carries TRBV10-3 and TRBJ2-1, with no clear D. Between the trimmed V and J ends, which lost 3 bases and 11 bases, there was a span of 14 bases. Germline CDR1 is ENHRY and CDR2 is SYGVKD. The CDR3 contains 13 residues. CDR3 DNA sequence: TGTGCCATCAGTGAAGTGTCGAGGCCTAAGCAGTTCTTC. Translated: CAISEVSRPKQFF.

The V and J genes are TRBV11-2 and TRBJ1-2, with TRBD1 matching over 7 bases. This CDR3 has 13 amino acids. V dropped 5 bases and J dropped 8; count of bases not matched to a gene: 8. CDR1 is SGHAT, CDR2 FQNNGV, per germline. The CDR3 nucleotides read TGTGCCAGCAGCCTGTACAGGGGTGGGGGCTACACCTTC. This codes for CASSLYRGGGYTF. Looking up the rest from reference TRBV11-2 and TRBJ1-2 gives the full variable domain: EAGVAQSPRYKIIEKRQSVAFWCNPISGHATLYWYQQILGQGPKLLIQFQNNGVVDDSQLPKDRFSAERLKGVDSTLKIQPAKLEDSAVYLCASSLYRGGGYTFGSGTRLTVV.

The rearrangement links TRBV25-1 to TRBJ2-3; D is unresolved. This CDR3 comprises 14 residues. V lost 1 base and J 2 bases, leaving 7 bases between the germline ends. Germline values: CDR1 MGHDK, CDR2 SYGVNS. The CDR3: CASSESSITDTQYF. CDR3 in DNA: TGTGCCAGCAGTGAATCTAGTATCACAGATACGCAGTATTTT.

CDR3 loop: CASSFGGAPDEQFF. The CDR3 DNA follows: TGCGCCAGCAGCTTCGGGGGGGCCCCGGATGAGCAGTTCTTC. This chain joins TRBV5-1 and TRBJ2-1; 8 bases align to TRBD2. The germline CDR1 and CDR2 sequences are SGHRS and YFSETQ. The CDR3 runs to 14 residues. The V segment lost 2 bases and the J segment 8 bases; nucleotides outside the gene matches: 6.

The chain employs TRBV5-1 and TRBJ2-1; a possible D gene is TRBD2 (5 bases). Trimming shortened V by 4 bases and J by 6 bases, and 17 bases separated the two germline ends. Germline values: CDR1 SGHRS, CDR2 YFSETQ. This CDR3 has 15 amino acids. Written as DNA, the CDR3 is TGCGCCAGCAGCGCCGGTCCCTTGGAGGTCAATGAGCAGTTCTTC. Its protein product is CASSAGPLEVNEQFF.

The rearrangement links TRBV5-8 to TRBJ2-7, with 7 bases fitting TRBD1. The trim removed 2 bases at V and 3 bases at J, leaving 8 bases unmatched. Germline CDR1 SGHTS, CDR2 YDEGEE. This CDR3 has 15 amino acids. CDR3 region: CASSFPGQYFYEQYF. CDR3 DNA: TGTGCCAGCAGCTTCCCGGGACAGTACTTCTACGAGCAGTACTTC.

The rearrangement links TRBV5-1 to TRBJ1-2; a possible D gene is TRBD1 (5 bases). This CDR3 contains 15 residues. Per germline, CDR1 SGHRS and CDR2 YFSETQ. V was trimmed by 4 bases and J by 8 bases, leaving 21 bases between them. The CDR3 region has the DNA TGCGCCAGCAGCCCCAATACACAGACCGGGGGGGGCTACACCTTC. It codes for CASSPNTQTGGGYTF.

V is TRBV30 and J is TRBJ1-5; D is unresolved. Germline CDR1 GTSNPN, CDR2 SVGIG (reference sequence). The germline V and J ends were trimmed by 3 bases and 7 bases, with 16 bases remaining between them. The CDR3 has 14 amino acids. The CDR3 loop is CAWRLKGGFQPQHF. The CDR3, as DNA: TGTGCCTGGAGGCTCAAAGGAGGTTTCCAGCCCCAGCATTTT.

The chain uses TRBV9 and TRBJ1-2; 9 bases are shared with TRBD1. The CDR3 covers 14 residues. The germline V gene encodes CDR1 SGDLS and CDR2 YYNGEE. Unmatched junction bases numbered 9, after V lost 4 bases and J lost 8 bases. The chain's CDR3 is CASSRRPTGGGYTF. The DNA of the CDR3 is TGTGCCAGCAGCCGAAGACCGACAGGGGGAGGCTACACCTTC.

The CDR3 sequence is CASSIGGRQGTGNQPQHF. The CDR3 DNA follows: TGTGCCAGTAGTATAGGGGGAAGACAGGGTACAGGCAATCAGCCCCAGCATTTT. The chain joins TRBV19 to TRBJ1-5, with 7 bases matching TRBD1. Per germline, CDR1 LNHDA and CDR2 SQIVND (reference sequence). Trimming cost V 1 base and J 2 bases; bases outside gene matches: 11. The CDR3 has 18 residues.